This T cell receptor beta chain was recovered during a study of T cells in Graves' hyperthyroidism and ophthalmopathy. The wider study: The blood sample was taken at first diagnosis, before treatment began.

The ends lost 2 bases at V and 5 bases at J; junction bases unmatched: 3. The CDR3 runs to 15 residues. Germline V lookup: CDR1 SGHRS, CDR2 YFSETQ. Uncontrolled infection, other autoimmune disease, pregnancy or lactation disqualified patients from enrolment. Study-wide results and limits: Using 13 V-J features, a model discriminated ophthalmopathy from stable hyperthyroidism.

There were TCR beta CDR3 regions amplified from RNA transcripts. The HTBI primer set drove a first-round RT-PCR of the TCR CDR3. In TCRdb, the multiplex PCR reads were re-called with MiXCR into one record per CDR3 protein. The table includes 350,000 or so distinct CDR3 sequences, 18% detected once. As to this clonotype: Its specificity is not known. This likely comes from a read error, as the CDR3 has no conserved phenylalanine or tryptophan at its end.

The sample taken for sequencing was blood. The V and J genes are TRBV5-1 and TRBJ2-2; 10 positions agree with TRBD1. The source is a woman between 50 and 59 years old with Graves' hyperthyroidism. The CDR3 here is CASSFWTGGTGELFS. CDR3 bases: TGCGCCAGCAGCTTTTGGACAGGGGGAACCGGGGAGCTGTTTTCT.